This T cell receptor (beta chain) emerged from a study of blood T cell repertoires in COVID-19. Overall study context: Acute and convalescent COVID-19 specimens originated in the United States, Italy and Spain. T cells, B-cell-depleted T cells, or PBMCs supplied cDNA or gDNA.

This clone was seen more than once but under ten times. Original processing notes: It was from reference gene primer amplification that nucleated cell counts were estimated. The method was immunoSEQ multiplex PCR; TCRdb's version includes in-frame clones alone and lacks a portion of them. Clone size and the V and J calls come from that table; the DNA yielded D and trimming. The repertoire holds about 440,000 clones, with around 89% as singletons. CDR3 size: 13 residues. The V end was cut by 6 bases, the J end by 1 base, with 9 bases between. The gene calls are TRBV12-3 or TRBV12-4 and TRBJ1-1, with D unresolved. Source material: peripheral blood. The TCR was taken from a woman under 40 with acute or convalescent COVID-19. CDR3 protein: CASSQTPNTEAFF. The CDR3 coding sequence is TGTGCCAGCAGCCAGACACCGAACACTGAAGCTTTCTTT.